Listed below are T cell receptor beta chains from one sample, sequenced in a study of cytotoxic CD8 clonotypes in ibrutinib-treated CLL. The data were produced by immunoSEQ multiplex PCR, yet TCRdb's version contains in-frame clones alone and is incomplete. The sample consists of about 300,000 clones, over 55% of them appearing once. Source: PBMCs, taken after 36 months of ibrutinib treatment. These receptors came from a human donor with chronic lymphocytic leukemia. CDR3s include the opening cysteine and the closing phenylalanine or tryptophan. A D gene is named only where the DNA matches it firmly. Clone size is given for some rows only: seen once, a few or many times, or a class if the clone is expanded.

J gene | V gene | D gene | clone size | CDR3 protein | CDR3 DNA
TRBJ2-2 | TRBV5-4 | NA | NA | CASSLGLGSTGELFF | TGTGCCAGCAGCTTGGGACTAGGGAGCACCGGGGAGCTGTTTTTT
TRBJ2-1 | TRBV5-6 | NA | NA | CASSFPLWGGRHEQFF | TGTGCCAGCAGCTTCCCATTGTGGGGTGGGAGGCATGAGCAGTTCTTC
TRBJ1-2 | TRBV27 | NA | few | CASRRAGQSYGYTF | TGTGCCAGCAGACGGGCGGGGCAGAGCTATGGCTACACCTTC
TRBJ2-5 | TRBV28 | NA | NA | CASSLPRTDQETQYF | TGTGCCAGCAGTCTCCCCCGGACGGACCAAGAGACCCAGTACTTC
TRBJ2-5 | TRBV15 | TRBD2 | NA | CATSRDRLREFETQYF | TGTGCCACCAGCAGAGATCGGCTGCGGGAGTTTGAGACCCAGTACTTC
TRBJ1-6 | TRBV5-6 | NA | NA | CASSYGNSPLHF | TGTGCCAGCAGCTATGGTAATTCACCCCTCCACTTT
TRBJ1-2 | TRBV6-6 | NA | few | CASVPGGSYGYTF | TGTGCCAGCGTTCCGGGGGGGAGCTATGGCTACACCTTC
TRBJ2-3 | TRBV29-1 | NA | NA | CSVEVASGSTDTQYF | TGCAGCGTTGAAGTAGCCAGCGGGAGCACAGATACGCAGTATTTT
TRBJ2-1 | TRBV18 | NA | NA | CASSPADNEQFF | TGTGCCAGCTCACCAGCCGACAATGAGCAGTTCTTC
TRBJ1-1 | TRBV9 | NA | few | CASRPDSALGAFF | TGTGCCAGCAGGCCGGACAGTGCCCTTGGAGCTTTCTTT
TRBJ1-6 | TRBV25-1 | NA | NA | CASSDSFGEWQVPLHF | TGTGCCAGCAGTGACTCGTTTGGCGAGTGGCAGGTGCCCCTCCACTTT
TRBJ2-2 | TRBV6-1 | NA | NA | CASSELATGELFF | TGTGCCAGCAGTGAACTGGCGACCGGGGAGCTGTTTTTT
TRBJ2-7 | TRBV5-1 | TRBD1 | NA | CASSFLGQGLEQYF | TGCGCCAGCAGCTTCCTTGGACAGGGCCTCGAGCAGTACTTC
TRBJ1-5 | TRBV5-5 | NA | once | CASSLIVLNQPQHF | TGTGCCAGCAGCTTGATCGTCCTTAATCAGCCCCAGCATTTT
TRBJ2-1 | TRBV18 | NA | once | CASSHGGEQFF | TGTGCCAGCTCACACGGTGGTGAGCAGTTCTTC
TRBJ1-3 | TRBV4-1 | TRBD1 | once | CASSQEDRPGNTIYF | TGCGCCAGCAGCCAAGAGGACAGGCCTGGAAACACCATATATTTT
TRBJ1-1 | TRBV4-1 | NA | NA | CASRFQGTANTEAFF | TGCGCCAGCAGGTTCCAGGGAACCGCGAACACTGAAGCTTTCTTT
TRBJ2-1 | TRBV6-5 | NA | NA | CASSTYSGNEQFF | TGTGCCAGCAGCACCTATTCGGGGAATGAGCAGTTCTTC
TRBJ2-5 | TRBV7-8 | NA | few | CASQGVGETQYF | TGTGCCAGCCAGGGTGTCGGGGAGACCCAGTACTTC
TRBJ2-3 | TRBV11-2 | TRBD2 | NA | CASSPTWTSGTDTQYF | TGTGCCAGCAGCCCGACGTGGACTAGCGGAACAGATACGCAGTATTTT
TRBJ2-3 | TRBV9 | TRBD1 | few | CASSPRTGGDTQYF | TGTGCCAGCAGCCCCAGGACAGGGGGGGATACGCAGTATTTT
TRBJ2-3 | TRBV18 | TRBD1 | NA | CASSPGHRGFLTDTQYF | TGTGCCAGCTCACCGGGCCACAGGGGGTTCCTAACAGATACGCAGTATTTT
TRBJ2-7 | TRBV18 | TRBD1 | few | CASSPRAQVDRGNEQYF | TGTGCCAGCTCACCACGGGCGCAAGTGGACAGGGGGAACGAGCAGTACTTC
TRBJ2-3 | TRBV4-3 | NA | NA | CASSQEGWIASPDTQYF | TGCGCCAGCAGCCAAGAAGGGTGGATAGCTTCCCCAGATACGCAGTATTTT
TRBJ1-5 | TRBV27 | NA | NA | CASSSDSYSNQPQHF | TGTGCCAGCAGTTCAGACAGTTATAGCAATCAGCCCCAGCATTTT
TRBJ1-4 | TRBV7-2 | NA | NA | CASSLDTGQVEKLFF | TGTGCCAGCAGCTTAGACACGGGGCAGGTAGAAAAACTGTTTTTT
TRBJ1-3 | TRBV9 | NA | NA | CASSESPQRTAGNTIYF | TGTGCCAGCAGCGAGAGCCCTCAACGGACGGCTGGAAACACCATATATTTT
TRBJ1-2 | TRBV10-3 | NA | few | CAISEPDQGRYGYTF | TGTGCCATCAGTGAGCCGGATCAGGGGCGATATGGCTACACCTTC
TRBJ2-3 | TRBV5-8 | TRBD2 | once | CASSFAGGLTDTQYF | TGTGCCAGCAGCTTCGCGGGGGGCCTCACAGATACGCAGTATTTT
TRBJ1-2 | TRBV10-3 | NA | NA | CAISAPDRPNYGYTF | TGTGCCATCAGTGCGCCGGACAGACCTAACTATGGCTACACCTTC
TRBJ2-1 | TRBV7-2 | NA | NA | CASSWIERDPSREQFF | TGTGCCAGCAGCTGGATAGAACGGGACCCCTCGCGGGAGCAGTTCTTC
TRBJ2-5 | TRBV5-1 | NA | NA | CASSGVLYQETQYF | TGCGCCAGCAGCGGGGTTTTGTACCAAGAGACCCAGTACTTC
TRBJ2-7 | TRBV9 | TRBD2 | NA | CASSVDSGGSSYEQYF | TGTGCCAGCAGCGTAGATAGCGGGGGTAGCTCCTACGAGCAGTACTTC
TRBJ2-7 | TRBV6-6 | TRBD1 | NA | CASRLGQSYEQYF | TGTGCCAGCAGGCTGGGACAGTCCTACGAGCAGTACTTC
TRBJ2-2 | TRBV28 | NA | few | CASRESRTGELFF | TGTGCCAGCAGGGAGTCTCGGACCGGGGAGCTGTTTTTT
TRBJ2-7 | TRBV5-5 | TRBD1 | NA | CASSRQGISSYEQYF | TGTGCCAGCAGCCGACAGGGCATTAGCTCCTACGAGCAGTACTTC
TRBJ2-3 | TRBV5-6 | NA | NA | CASSPGPRWASTDTQYF | TGTGCCAGCAGCCCTGGCCCCAGATGGGCCAGCACAGATACGCAGTATTTT
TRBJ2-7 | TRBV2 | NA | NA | CASRGVPLYEQYF | TGTGCCAGCAGAGGGGTGCCCCTTTACGAGCAGTACTTC
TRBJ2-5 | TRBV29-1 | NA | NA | CSVGHVEETQYF | TGCAGCGTGGGACATGTAGAAGAGACCCAGTACTTC
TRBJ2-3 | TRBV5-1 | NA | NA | CASSLVGTDTQYF | TGCGCCAGCAGCTTGGTTGGCACAGATACGCAGTATTTT
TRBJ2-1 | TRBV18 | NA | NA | CASSPSLATIYNEQFF | TGTGCCAGCTCACCATCCCTAGCGACGATCTACAATGAGCAGTTCTTC
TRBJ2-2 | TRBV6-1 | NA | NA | CASSSTGTGELFF | TGTGCCAGCAGTTCGACGGGCACCGGGGAGCTGTTTTTT
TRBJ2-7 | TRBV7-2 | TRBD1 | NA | CASSFATPGGSYEQYF | TGTGCCAGCAGCTTCGCGACCCCAGGGGGCTCCTACGAGCAGTACTTC
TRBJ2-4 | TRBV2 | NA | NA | CAWIAKNIQYF | TGTGCTTGGATAGCCAAAAACATTCAGTACTTC